The T cell receptor beta chain under discussion was sequenced for a study of glioma-infiltrating T cells (dated by TCRdb to about 2016). With regard to the full study: Glioma tissue, non-neoplastic brain tissue and matched peripheral blood mononuclear cells were used as sources from which TCR alpha- and beta-chain repertoires were sequenced. Each tissue-infiltrating repertoire was compared with the same patient's peripheral blood repertoire to measure divergence between tissue and blood T-cell populations. Three low-grade glioma patients, under ten primary glioblastoma patients and three non-glioma patients contributing non-neoplastic brain tissue were included in the paired cohort.

Overall study outcomes, separate from this receptor: Group comparisons were based on small numbers of patients: three non-neoplastic, three low-grade glioma and about 8 glioblastoma patients. Only a very small number of CDR3 sequences turned up in both tissue and blood, a result put down to high CDR3 diversity combined with limited sampling. VJ-independent divergence between tissue and blood was lower than expected in non-neoplastic patients but higher than expected in all gliomas, particularly low-grade gliomas.

This clonotype came up many times. This receptor's antigen is unknown. It has no much larger one-base neighbor in the sample; base qualities were not kept. The iRepertoire nested amplicon-rescue multiplex PCR (arm-PCR) platform was used to amplify TCR alpha and beta CDR3 regions from RNA. The input for one-step reverse transcription and amplification was 100-400 ng of either tissue mRNA or PBMC total RNA. Following bead purification, Illumina adapters were added through a secondary multiplex PCR, and the libraries were then gel-purified between 200 and 400 bp. Demultiplexing relied on internal 6-nucleotide barcodes carried by the libraries. Sequencing of the libraries was done on an Illumina MiSeq using 2x220 or 2x250 nucleotide paired-end reads. As for the original processing: Paired reads were merged using FLASH 1.2.11 and aligned with BWA-MEM to the GRCh37 human genome, and TRA and TRB reads were then extracted. An IMGT-derived reference of cassette sequences and CDR3 motifs, with pseudogenes included, was used for V and J assignment. Three-frame translation of reads was performed, and productive CDR3s were defined as those with a C...FGXG motif and no stop codons. Unique combinations of V-J cassette pair and CDR3 amino acid sequence were defined as clonotypes. Reads were filtered by Hamming distance, with the threshold set by the sequence error rate of each sample in mapped regions. The public reads were reprocessed in TCRdb via fastp at Q25 and MiXCR, keeping in-frame beta chains. Every distinct CDR3 protein forms one entry, paired with its most common genes and DNA. The V and J calls were determined by TCRdb, not by the authors. Here the sample has fewer than 200,000 distinct CDR3 sequences; about 46% occur a single time. In total, the top ten clones hold roughly 5.2% of the sample.

The junction shows trimming of 6 bases on V and 8 bases on J, plus 10 bases between the germline ends. CDR1 MNHNS and CDR2 SASEGT are derived from the germline V gene. From its cysteine to its phenylalanine, the CDR3 spans 12 amino acids. Just CDR3 DNA is preserved here, 36 bases in frame from base 1. The specimen was glioma tissue, nonneoplastic brain tissue, or PBMCs (not recorded which). Here the chain combines TRBV6-1 and TRBJ2-2; a weak D assignment points to TRBD2 (5 bases agree). The receptor was isolated from a human donor with low-grade glioma or glioblastoma, undergoing nonglioma brain surgery, or in good health (not recorded which). The base sequence is TGTGCCAGCAGCCCCCGGGATGGGGAGCTGTTTTTT. Its product reads: CASSPRDGELFF.